This T cell receptor beta chain came from a study of cytomegalovirus exposure and HLA in healthy donors. General study results and limits: Prediction of most subjects' HLA-A and HLA-B alleles by TCR beta sequences was reportedly accurate. High sensitivity and specificity were reportedly achieved when the classifier diagnosed cytomegalovirus status. A reported reduction in N-insertions relative to the roughly 670-donor mean was seen in an Asian-associated ancestry cluster in a later analysis.

Concerning this clone: The antigen remains undetermined.

13 Jbeta primers and 60 Vbeta primers were used for the PCR. Sequencing was performed with immunoSEQ multiplex PCR; in TCRdb, only in-frame clones are kept and a portion is missing. The sample shows about 200,000 clones, 77% of them seen only once. This TCR was recovered from a woman aged 25 to 39 in good health and CMV-seropositive. The sequenced sample consisted of PBMCs.

CDR3 amino acids: CSADGQGAEAFF. CDR3 coding DNA: TGCAGCGCCGACGGACAGGGGGCTGAAGCTTTCTTT. The J gene is TRBJ1-1, the V gene TRBV29-1; TRBD1 matches 10 bases. In germline, CDR1 is SQVTM, CDR2 ANQGSEA. CDR3 length: 12 amino acids. The ends lost 7 bases at V and 6 bases at J; junction bases unmatched: 5.